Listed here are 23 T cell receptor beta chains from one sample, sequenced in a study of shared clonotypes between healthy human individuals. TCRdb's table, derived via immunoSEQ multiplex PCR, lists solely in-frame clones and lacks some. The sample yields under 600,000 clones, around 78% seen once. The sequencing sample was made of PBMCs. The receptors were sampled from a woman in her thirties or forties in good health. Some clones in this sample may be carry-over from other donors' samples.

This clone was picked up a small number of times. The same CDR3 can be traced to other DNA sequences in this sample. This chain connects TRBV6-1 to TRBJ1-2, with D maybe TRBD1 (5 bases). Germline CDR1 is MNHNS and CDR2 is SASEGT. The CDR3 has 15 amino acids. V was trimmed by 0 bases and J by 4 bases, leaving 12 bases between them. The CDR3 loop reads CASSEAGGGGYGYTF. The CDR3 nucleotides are TGTGCCAGCAGTGAAGCCGGCGGGGGAGGCTATGGCTACACCTTC.

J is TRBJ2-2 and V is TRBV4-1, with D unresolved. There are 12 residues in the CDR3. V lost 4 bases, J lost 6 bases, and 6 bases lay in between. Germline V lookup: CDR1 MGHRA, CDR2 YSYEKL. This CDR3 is CASSPLAGELFF. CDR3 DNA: TGCGCCAGCAGCCCGTTGGCCGGGGAGCTGTTTTTT.

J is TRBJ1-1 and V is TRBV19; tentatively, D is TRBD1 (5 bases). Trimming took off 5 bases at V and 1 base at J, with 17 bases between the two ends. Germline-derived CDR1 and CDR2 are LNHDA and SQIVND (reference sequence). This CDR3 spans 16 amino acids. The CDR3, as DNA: TGTGCCAGTAGTCAACTTGGGGACGGAGAGAACACTGAAGCTTTCTTT. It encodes CASSQLGDGENTEAFF.

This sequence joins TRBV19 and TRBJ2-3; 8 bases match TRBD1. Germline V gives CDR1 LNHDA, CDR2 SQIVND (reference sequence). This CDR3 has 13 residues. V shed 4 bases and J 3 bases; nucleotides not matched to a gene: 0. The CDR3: CASSRTGTDTQYF. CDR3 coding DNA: TGTGCCAGTAGTAGGACAGGGACAGATACGCAGTATTTT.

In nucleotides, the CDR3 is TGCAGTGCTATGGTCCACAATGAGCAGTTCTTC. As protein: CSAMVHNEQFF. This chain links TRBV20-1 with TRBJ2-1; D uncertain. This CDR3 comprises 11 residues. The V gene's germline CDR1 is DFQATT and CDR2 SNEGSKA (reference sequence). Trimming shortened V by 4 bases and J by 5 bases, and 6 bases separated the two germline ends.

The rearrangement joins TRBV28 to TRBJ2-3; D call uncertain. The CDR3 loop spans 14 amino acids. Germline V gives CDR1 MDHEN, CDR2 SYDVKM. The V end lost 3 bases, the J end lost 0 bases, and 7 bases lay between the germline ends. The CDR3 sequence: CASSFHLSTDTQYF. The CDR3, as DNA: TGTGCCAGCAGTTTTCACCTGAGCACAGATACGCAGTATTTT.

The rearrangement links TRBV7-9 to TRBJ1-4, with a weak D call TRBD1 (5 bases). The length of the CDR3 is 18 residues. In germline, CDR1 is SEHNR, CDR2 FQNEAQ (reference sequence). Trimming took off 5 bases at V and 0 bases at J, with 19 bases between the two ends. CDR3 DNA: TGTGCCAGCAGCGGTTTTGGGGCTAGGGATGCAACTAATGAAAAACTGTTTTTT. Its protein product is CASSGFGARDATNEKLFF.

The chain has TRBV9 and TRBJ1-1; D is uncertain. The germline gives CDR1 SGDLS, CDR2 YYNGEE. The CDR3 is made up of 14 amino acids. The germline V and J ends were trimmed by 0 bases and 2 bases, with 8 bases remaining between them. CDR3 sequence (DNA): TGTGCCAGCAGCGTAGGCAGGCTAAACACTGAAGCTTTCTTT. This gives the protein CASSVGRLNTEAFF.

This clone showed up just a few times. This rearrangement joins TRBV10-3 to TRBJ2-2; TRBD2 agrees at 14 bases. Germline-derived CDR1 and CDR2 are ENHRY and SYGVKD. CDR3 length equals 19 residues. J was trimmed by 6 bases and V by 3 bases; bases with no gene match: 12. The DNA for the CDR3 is TGTGCCATCAGTGACCAAGTGGGGACTAGCGGGAGAGGTGCCGGGGAGCTGTTTTTT. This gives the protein CAISDQVGTSGRGAGELFF.

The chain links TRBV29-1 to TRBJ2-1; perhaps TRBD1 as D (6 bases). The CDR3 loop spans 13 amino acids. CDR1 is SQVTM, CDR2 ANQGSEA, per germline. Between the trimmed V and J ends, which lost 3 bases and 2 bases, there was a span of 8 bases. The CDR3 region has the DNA TGCAGCGTTGAGCGGACAGCCTACAATGAGCAGTTCTTC. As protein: CSVERTAYNEQFF.

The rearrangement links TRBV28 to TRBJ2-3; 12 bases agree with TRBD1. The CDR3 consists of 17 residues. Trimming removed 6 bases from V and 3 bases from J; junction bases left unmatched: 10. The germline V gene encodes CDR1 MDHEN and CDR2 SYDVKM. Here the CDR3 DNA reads TGTGCCAGCAGCCACCTGGGACAGGGGGCGAGTACAGATACGCAGTATTTT. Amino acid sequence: CASSHLGQGASTDTQYF. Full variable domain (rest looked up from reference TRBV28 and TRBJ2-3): DVKVTQSSRYLVKRTGEKVFLECVQDMDHENMFWYRQDPGLGLRLIYFSYDVKMKEKGDIPEGYSVSREKKERFSLILESASTNQTSMYLCASSHLGQGASTDTQYFGPGTRLTVL.

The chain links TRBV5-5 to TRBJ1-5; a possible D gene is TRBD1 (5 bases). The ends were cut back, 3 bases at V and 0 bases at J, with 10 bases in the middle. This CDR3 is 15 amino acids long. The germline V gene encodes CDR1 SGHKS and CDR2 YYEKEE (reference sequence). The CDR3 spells CASSYGQNSNQPQHF. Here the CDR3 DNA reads TGTGCCAGCAGCTATGGACAAAATAGCAATCAGCCCCAGCATTTT.

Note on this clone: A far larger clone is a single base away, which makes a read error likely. CDR3: CASSLGVAGPSYGQYF. The CDR3 DNA follows: TGTGCCAGCAGTTTAGGGGTAGCGGGACCTTCCTACGGGCAGTACTTC. V and J are TRBV28 and TRBJ2-5, with 8 nucleotides matching TRBD2. Unmatched junction bases numbered 16, after V lost 2 bases and J lost 11 bases. The V gene's germline CDR1 is MDHEN and CDR2 SYDVKM. The length of the CDR3 is 16 residues.

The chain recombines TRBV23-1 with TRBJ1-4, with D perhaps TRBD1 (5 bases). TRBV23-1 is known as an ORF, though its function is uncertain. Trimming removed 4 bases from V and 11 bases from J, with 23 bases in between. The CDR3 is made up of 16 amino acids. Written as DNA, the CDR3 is TGCGCCAGCAGTCCGCGACAGCTAAAAGGGATAGGGAAACTGTTTTTT. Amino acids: CASSPRQLKGIGKLFF.

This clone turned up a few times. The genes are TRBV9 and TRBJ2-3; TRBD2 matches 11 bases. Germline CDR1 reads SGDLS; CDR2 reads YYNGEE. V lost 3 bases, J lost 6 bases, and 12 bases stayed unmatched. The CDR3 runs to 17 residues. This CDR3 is CASSATLSGGGSDTQYF. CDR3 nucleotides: TGTGCCAGCAGCGCCACCCTTAGCGGGGGGGGGTCCGATACGCAGTATTTT.

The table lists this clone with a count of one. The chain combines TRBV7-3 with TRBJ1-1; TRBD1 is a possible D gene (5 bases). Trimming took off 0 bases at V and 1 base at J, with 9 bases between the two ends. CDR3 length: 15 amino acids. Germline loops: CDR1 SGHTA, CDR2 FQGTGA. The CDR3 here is CASSLTPGRNTEAFF. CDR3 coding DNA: TGTGCCAGCAGCTTAACCCCAGGGCGGAACACTGAAGCTTTCTTT.

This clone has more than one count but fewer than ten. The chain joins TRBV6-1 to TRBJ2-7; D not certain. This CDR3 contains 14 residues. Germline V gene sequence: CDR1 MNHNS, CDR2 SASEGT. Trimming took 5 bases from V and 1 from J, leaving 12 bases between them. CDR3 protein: CASSINFQSYEQYF. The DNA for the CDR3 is TGTGCCAGCAGTATAAACTTCCAATCCTACGAGCAGTACTTC.

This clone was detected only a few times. This CDR3 reads CASSQDRGGKVKLFF. The CDR3 DNA sequence: TGTGCCAGCAGCCAAGATAGAGGGGGCAAAGTAAAACTGTTTTTT. This sequence joins TRBV4-2 and TRBJ1-4, with 7 nucleotides matching TRBD1. Germline CDR1 and CDR2: LGHNA and YNFKEQ. CDR3 length equals 15 residues. After removal of 0 bases from V and 10 bases from J, the junction contained 8 bases not matched to a gene.

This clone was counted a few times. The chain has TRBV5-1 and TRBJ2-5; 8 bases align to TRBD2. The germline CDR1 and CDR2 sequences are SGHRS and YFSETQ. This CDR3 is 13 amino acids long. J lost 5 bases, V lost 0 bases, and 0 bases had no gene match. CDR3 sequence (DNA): TGCGCCAGCAGCTTGGGACTAGCGGAGACCCAGTACTTC. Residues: CASSLGLAETQYF.

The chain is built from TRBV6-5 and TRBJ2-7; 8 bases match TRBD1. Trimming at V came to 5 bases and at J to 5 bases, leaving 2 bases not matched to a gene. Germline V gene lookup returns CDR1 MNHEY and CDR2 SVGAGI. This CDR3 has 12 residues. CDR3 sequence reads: CASSDRGNEQYF. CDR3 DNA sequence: TGTGCCAGCAGTGACAGGGGTAACGAGCAGTACTTC.

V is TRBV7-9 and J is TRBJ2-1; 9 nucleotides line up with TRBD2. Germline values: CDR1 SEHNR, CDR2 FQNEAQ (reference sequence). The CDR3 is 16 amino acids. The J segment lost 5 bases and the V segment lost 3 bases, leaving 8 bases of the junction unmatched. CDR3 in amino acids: CASSFGGGRANNEQFF. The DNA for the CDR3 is TGTGCCAGCAGCTTTGGGGGCGGGAGGGCCAACAATGAGCAGTTCTTC.

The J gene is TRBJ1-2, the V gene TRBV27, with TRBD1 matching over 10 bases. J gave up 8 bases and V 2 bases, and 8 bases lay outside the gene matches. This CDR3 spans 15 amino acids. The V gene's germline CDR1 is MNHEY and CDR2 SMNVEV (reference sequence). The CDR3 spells CASSLIDRGLGGYTF. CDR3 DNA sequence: TGTGCCAGCAGTTTAATCGACAGGGGGCTGGGGGGCTACACCTTC.

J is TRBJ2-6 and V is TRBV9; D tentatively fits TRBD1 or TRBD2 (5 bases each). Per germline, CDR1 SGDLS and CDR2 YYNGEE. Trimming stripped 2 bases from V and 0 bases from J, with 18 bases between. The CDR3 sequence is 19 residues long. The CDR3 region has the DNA TGTGCCAGCAGCGTCCAGGGCAGAACGGCGGGCTCTGGGGCCAACGTCCTGACTTTC. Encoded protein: CASSVQGRTAGSGANVLTF.